This TCR beta chain was identified in a study of blood T cell dynamics during melanoma immunotherapy (dated by TCRdb to 2018 to 2021). Study-wide context: All patients had metastatic melanoma and were given first-line pembrolizumab or nivolumab plus ipilimumab as standard of care in the United Kingdom. Consecutive patients formed a training cohort, and a further independent group of patients from the same centre was pooled into an external validation set. Peripheral T cell receptor repertoires of metastatic melanoma patients were profiled before and after one cycle of checkpoint inhibitor therapy to find early correlates of response. What the authors observed across the whole study: The relatively small sample size was acknowledged as something that could potentially limit how far the results can be generalized. The study could not determine whether the T cell clones driving repertoire changes were melanoma-specific or reflected general immune activation. Unlike progressors, patients who went on to achieve disease control showed a bifurcated reorganization of the PBMC repertoire at W3, with either increased clonality or increased diversity.

The sample's time point label, in plain terms: pre-treatment baseline. Blood was sampled before treatment (T0) and at week 3 (W3), after the first cycle of checkpoint blockade. Except for a couple of patients with rapid clinical progression, response was assessed 12 weeks after the first infusion by RECIST 1.1; disease control meant complete response, partial response or stable disease. Any patient who had received prior systemic cancer treatment, was on concomitant immunosuppressant therapy or had synchronous other active malignancies was excluded. Bulk PBMC and plasma cell-free DNA were both sequenced for TCR beta so that circulating cells and T cell turnover could be tracked. PBMC were isolated from blood with Lymphoprep and SepMate tubes, followed by red cell lysis. QIAamp DNA Blood Mini kits were used to extract DNA from PBMC and sorted T cell subsets. Reading the germline V gene (reference sequence) gives CDR1 LNHNV and CDR2 YYDKDF. The CDR3 has 15 amino acids, counting the end cysteine and phenylalanine. Only the CDR3 part of the read is kept: 45 bases, read in frame from the first base. Here V drops 0 bases and J drops 0 bases, and the junction holds 2 bases not matched to any gene.

For every bulk PBMC sample, a fixed 350 ng of DNA was loaded. TCR beta CDR3 sequences were amplified from genomic DNA using the immunoSEQ TCRb Assay kit according to manufacturer instructions. The KAPA Library Quantification Kit for Illumina platforms was used to quantify pooled libraries by qPCR. Sequencing of the pooled libraries was done on an Illumina NextSeq 500, with clustering at 0.6-1.1 pM. The study's own analysis went as follows. TCR data were analyzed with immunoSEQ ANALYZER and the R LymphoSeq package. A rearrangement efficiency score was calculated as productive divided by the sum of productive and non-productive CDR3 sequences. Clonality was measured with the Gini coefficient and diversity with the Renyi index at alpha=1, and both measures were compared pairwise between timepoints within each patient. In LymphoSeq, clonal relatedness was computed with an edit distance of 3 and repertoire similarity was computed with the Bhattacharyya coefficient. To classify response, a linear discriminant analysis based on week-3 changes in clonality and diversity was built with the R MASS and caret packages. TCRdb re-hosts the immuneACCESS table, in-frame sequences only. Its copies lack some clones; in the studies checked, an unresolved V gene accounts for under half of them, and the cause for the rest is not known. V, J and clone size reflect that table, while D and trimming were determined from the DNA. The sample table records roughly 4,200 clones; around four fifths of these occur just once. Approximately 15% of the sample is in the top ten clones.

With regard to this clone: Which antigen it targets is not known. Base qualities are not at hand, and no much larger clone is one base apart.

The rearranged chain carries TRBV15 and TRBJ2-7, and TRBD1 aligns with 7 junction nucleotides. The TCR comes from a human donor with melanoma. Specimen: blood, collected from a patient treated with checkpoint blockade. The nucleotide sequence is TGTGCCACCAGCAGAGAGACAGGGCCCTCCTACGAGCAGTACTTC. This translates into CATSRETGPSYEQYF.